These T cell receptor beta chains were read from a single sample in a study of early T cells in non-severe SARS-CoV-2 infection. Each CDR3 protein gets one entry after TCRdb re-called the 5' RACE reads with MiXCR. The table includes some 77,000 distinct CDR3 sequences, over 4% detected once. The source was whole blood, collected at baseline. Receptors originate from an adult who was a healthcare worker with PCR-confirmed SARS-CoV-2 infection or an uninfected control (not recorded which). The CDR3 runs from the conserved cysteine through the conserved F or W. A D gene is named only where the DNA matches it firmly. Expanded clones are given a class, and other clones once, few, many or no size at all.

size: many
V: TRBV27
D: NA
J: TRBJ1-1
CDR3: CASKAGGIDRTEAFF
DNA: TGTGCCAGCAAGGCGGGGGGCATCGATCGCACTGAAGCTTTCTTT

size: many
V: TRBV30
D: TRBD1
J: TRBJ2-7
CDR3: CAWSTGTGVSYEQYF
DNA: TGTGCCTGGAGTACCGGGACAGGGGTCTCCTACGAGCAGTACTTC

size: NA
V: TRBV25-1
D: TRBD1
J: TRBJ1-1
CDR3: CASSEDRGGAFF
DNA: TGTGCCAGCAGTGAAGACAGGGGGGGAGCTTTCTTT

size: few
V: TRBV27
D: NA
J: TRBJ2-5
CDR3: CASSPQIYRVQETQYF
DNA: TGTGCCAGCAGCCCCCAGATCTACAGGGTTCAAGAGACCCAGTACTTC

size: few
V: TRBV2
D: TRBD1
J: TRBJ1-5
CDR3: CASRDWTGGEEQPQHF
DNA: TGTGCCAGCAGAGACTGGACAGGGGGCGAAGAACAGCCCCAGCATTTT

size: NA
V: TRBV25-1
D: NA
J: TRBJ2-5
CDR3: CASSESPGHPAETQYF
DNA: TGTGCCAGCAGTGAATCTCCGGGACACCCCGCTGAGACCCAGTACTTC

size: NA
V: TRBV11-1
D: TRBD1
J: TRBJ1-1
CDR3: CASSLGQVPTEAFF
DNA: TGTGCCAGCAGCTTGGGACAGGTTCCCACTGAAGCTTTCTTT

size: NA
V: TRBV12-3/TRBV12-4
D: NA
J: TRBJ2-1
CDR3: CASSLTGRERGHNEQFF
DNA: TGTGCCAGCAGTTTAACAGGGAGGGAAAGGGGTCACAATGAGCAGTTCTTC

size: many
V: TRBV7-9
D: TRBD1
J: TRBJ2-1
CDR3: CASPQDGTGGHKSYNEQFF
DNA: TGTGCCAGCCCCCAGGACGGGACAGGGGGTCACAAATCCTACAATGAGCAGTTCTTC

size: few
V: TRBV6-2/TRBV6-3
D: TRBD2
J: TRBJ2-1
CDR3: CASSNPTSGMYNGQFF
DNA: TGTGCCAGCAGTAATCCAACTAGCGGCATGTACAATGGGCAGTTCTTC

size: many
V: TRBV12-3/TRBV12-4
D: NA
J: TRBJ2-1
CDR3: CASSLGTYNEQFF
DNA: TGTGCCAGCAGTTTAGGGACCTACAATGAGCAGTTCTTC

size: NA
V: TRBV11-2
D: NA
J: TRBJ2-2
CDR3: CASSLEPANTGELFF
DNA: TGTGCCAGCAGCTTAGAACCGGCGAACACCGGGGAGCTGTTTTTT

size: many
V: TRBV10-2
D: TRBD2
J: TRBJ2-1
CDR3: CASSESLAVPEQFF
DNA: TGCGCCAGCAGTGAGTCCCTAGCGGTCCCTGAGCAGTTCTTC

size: many
V: TRBV30
D: NA
J: TRBJ1-1
CDR3: CAWSVNSGWTEAFF
DNA: TGTGCCTGGAGTGTAAACAGTGGATGGACTGAAGCTTTCTTT

size: few
V: TRBV16
D: TRBD2
J: TRBJ2-1
CDR3: CASSPSGHSYNEQFF
DNA: TGTGCCAGCAGCCCTAGCGGGCACTCCTACAATGAGCAGTTCTTC

size: many
V: TRBV12-3/TRBV12-4
D: NA
J: TRBJ1-1
CDR3: CASSPGRGAFF
DNA: TGTGCCAGCAGTCCAGGCCGGGGAGCTTTCTTT

size: many
V: TRBV12-3/TRBV12-4
D: NA
J: TRBJ2-3
CDR3: CASSLGDTQYF
DNA: TGTGCCAGCAGCCTCGGGGATACGCAGTATTTT

size: many
V: TRBV4-1
D: NA
J: TRBJ2-2
CDR3: CASSHSGGELFF
DNA: TGCGCCAGCAGCCATAGCGGCGGGGAGCTGTTTTTT

size: many
V: TRBV11-3
D: TRBD2
J: TRBJ2-3
CDR3: CASSLGLAGLNTQYF
DNA: TGTGCCAGCAGCTTAGGACTAGCGGGACTCAATACGCAGTATTTT

size: NA
V: TRBV3-1
D: NA
J: TRBJ2-1
CDR3: CASSQGGVNEQFF
DNA: TGTGCCAGCAGCCAAGGGGGGGTCAATGAGCAGTTCTTC

size: many
V: TRBV7-3
D: TRBD1
J: TRBJ2-1
CDR3: CASSRTGGYNEQFF
DNA: TGTGCCAGCAGCCGGACAGGGGGCTACAATGAGCAGTTCTTC

size: many
V: TRBV9
D: NA
J: TRBJ1-2
CDR3: CASSVAVTGRPYGYTF
DNA: TGTGCCAGCAGCGTAGCTGTTACGGGGAGACCCTATGGCTACACCTTC

size: many
V: TRBV20-1
D: TRBD1
J: TRBJ1-6
CDR3: CSARVTQGASSPLHF
DNA: TGCAGTGCTAGAGTCACACAGGGGGCGAGTTCACCCCTCCACTTT

size: many
V: TRBV29-1
D: TRBD2
J: TRBJ2-7
CDR3: CSDPTSGSYEQYF
DNA: TGCAGCGACCCGACTAGCGGGAGCTACGAGCAGTACTTC

size: few
V: TRBV28
D: NA
J: TRBJ2-3
CDR3: CASSYPADAPTDTQYF
DNA: TGTGCCAGCAGTTACCCGGCAGATGCTCCCACAGATACGCAGTATTTT

size: once
V: TRBV7-3
D: NA
J: TRBJ2-1
CDR3: CASSPRVGTNNEQFF
DNA: TGTGCCAGCAGCCCCCGCGTGGGTACAAACAATGAGCAGTTCTTC

size: many
V: TRBV24-1
D: NA
J: TRBJ2-5
CDR3: CATSDPGRPQETQYF
DNA: TGTGCCACCAGTGATCCGGGACGGCCACAAGAGACCCAGTACTTC

size: few
V: TRBV28
D: NA
J: TRBJ2-1
CDR3: CASSFGGPEGNEQFF
DNA: TGTGCCAGCAGTTTTGGGGGACCCGAGGGCAATGAGCAGTTCTTC

size: many
V: TRBV20-1
D: TRBD1
J: TRBJ1-6
CDR3: CSARGTGPFYNSPLHF
DNA: TGCAGTGCTAGGGGGACAGGGCCGTTTTATAATTCACCCCTCCACTTT

size: NA
V: TRBV6-5
D: NA
J: TRBJ1-5
CDR3: CASSKGGLRGNQPQHF
DNA: TGTGCCAGCAGTAAAGGGGGACTACGGGGCAATCAGCCCCAGCATTTT

size: NA
V: TRBV7-9
D: TRBD1
J: TRBJ2-7
CDR3: CASSSTGTAYEQYF
DNA: TGTGCCAGCAGCTCCACCGGGACAGCCTACGAGCAGTACTTC

size: many
V: TRBV11-2
D: TRBD2
J: TRBJ2-7
CDR3: CASSATSGRRNF
DNA: TGTGCCAGCAGCGCGACTAGCGGGAGGAGAAACTTC

size: few
V: TRBV3-1
D: TRBD1
J: TRBJ1-5
CDR3: CASSQVPGQGSQPQHF
DNA: TGTGCCAGCAGCCAAGTTCCGGGACAGGGTAGTCAGCCCCAGCATTTT

size: many
V: TRBV20-1
D: TRBD1
J: TRBJ1-4
CDR3: CSARQGGVYEKLFF
DNA: TGCAGTGCTCGACAGGGGGGCGTGTATGAAAAACTGTTTTTT

size: few
V: TRBV4-1
D: NA
J: TRBJ1-6
CDR3: CASSQEEGRNSPLHF
DNA: TGCGCCAGCAGCCAAGAAGAAGGCAGGAATTCACCCCTCCACTTT

size: few
V: TRBV5-1
D: NA
J: TRBJ2-5
CDR3: CASSTAIVAGETQYF
DNA: TGCGCCAGCAGCACGGCGATTGTCGCCGGGGAGACCCAGTACTTC

size: NA
V: TRBV7-9
D: TRBD1
J: TRBJ2-7
CDR3: CASSEQGAYEQYF
DNA: TGTGCCAGCAGCGAACAGGGGGCCTACGAGCAGTACTTC

size: NA
V: TRBV10-3
D: TRBD1
J: TRBJ1-5
CDR3: CAISEGQGSNQPQHF
DNA: TGTGCCATCAGTGAGGGACAGGGTAGCAATCAGCCCCAGCATTTT

size: NA
V: TRBV4-1
D: NA
J: TRBJ1-2
CDR3: CASTLSDIANYGYTF
DNA: TGCGCCAGCACTCTGTCGGACATAGCTAACTATGGCTACACCTTC

size: few
V: TRBV27
D: NA
J: TRBJ2-1
CDR3: CASSFVLAPYNEQFF
DNA: TGTGCCAGCAGTTTTGTGCTAGCACCCTACAATGAGCAGTTCTTC

size: NA
V: TRBV15
D: NA
J: TRBJ2-7
CDR3: CATSRDKYRDYEQYF
DNA: TGTGCCACCAGCAGAGATAAATACAGGGACTACGAGCAGTACTTC

size: many
V: TRBV6-1
D: NA
J: TRBJ1-5
CDR3: CASNPQVNQPQHF
DNA: TGTGCCAGCAACCCACAGGTCAATCAGCCCCAGCATTTT

size: few
V: TRBV25-1
D: NA
J: TRBJ1-2
CDR3: CASSASRGRDYGYTF
DNA: TGTGCCAGCAGTGCCTCCCGGGGCCGAGACTATGGCTACACCTTC

size: many
V: TRBV7-8
D: NA
J: TRBJ2-7
CDR3: CASSLDLALSYEQYF
DNA: TGTGCCAGCAGCTTAGACCTAGCCCTTTCCTACGAGCAGTACTTC

size: few
V: TRBV7-2
D: TRBD2
J: TRBJ2-5
CDR3: CASMGGRATQETQYF
DNA: TGTGCCAGCATGGGCGGGAGGGCCACCCAAGAGACCCAGTACTTC

size: few
V: TRBV28
D: NA
J: TRBJ1-6
CDR3: CATRDNNSPLHF
DNA: TGTGCCACCAGAGACAACAATTCACCCCTCCACTTT

size: few
V: TRBV4-1
D: TRBD2
J: TRBJ2-5
CDR3: CASSQAGTKETQYF
DNA: TGCGCCAGCAGCCAAGCCGGGACTAAAGAGACCCAGTACTTC

size: many
V: TRBV4-2
D: TRBD2
J: TRBJ2-3
CDR3: CASSHHSGRALDTQYF
DNA: TGTGCCAGCAGCCATCATAGCGGGAGGGCCTTAGATACGCAGTATTTT

size: NA
V: TRBV6-6
D: NA
J: TRBJ1-3
CDR3: CASSSTRNTIYF
DNA: TGTGCCAGCAGTTCTACGCGAAACACCATATATTTT

size: NA
V: TRBV29-1
D: TRBD2
J: TRBJ2-7
CDR3: CSAGLVDEQYF
DNA: TGCAGCGCAGGACTAGTCGACGAGCAGTACTTC

size: few
V: TRBV5-1
D: NA
J: TRBJ1-1
CDR3: CASSLARGAIMNTEAFF
DNA: TGCGCCAGCAGCTTGGCGAGGGGCGCAATAATGAACACTGAAGCTTTCTTT

size: few
V: TRBV6-5
D: NA
J: TRBJ1-1
CDR3: CASKPPRGMNTEAFF
DNA: TGTGCCAGCAAGCCCCCCCGGGGGATGAACACTGAAGCTTTCTTT

size: few
V: TRBV9
D: NA
J: TRBJ1-1
CDR3: CASSVSRGDTEAFF
DNA: TGTGCCAGCAGCGTAAGTAGGGGTGACACTGAAGCTTTCTTT

size: few
V: TRBV3-1
D: NA
J: TRBJ2-7
CDR3: CASSQDWGIEQYF
DNA: TGTGCCAGCAGCCAAGATTGGGGTATCGAGCAGTACTTC

size: many
V: TRBV19
D: TRBD1
J: TRBJ2-7
CDR3: CASSEQGGPYEQYF
DNA: TGTGCCAGTAGTGAACAGGGGGGCCCCTACGAGCAGTACTTC